This T cell receptor beta chain was sequenced during a study of T cells in Graves' hyperthyroidism and ophthalmopathy. This CDR3 spans 17 amino acids. With 5 bases clipped from V and 5 bases from J, the junction kept 16 bases outside the gene matches. CDR1 and CDR2 from the germline V gene are SGHAT and FQDESV (reference sequence). TCR beta CDR3 regions were amplified from RNA transcripts. TCR CDR3 underwent first-round RT-PCR with the HTBI primer set. MiXCR was run by TCRdb on the multiplex PCR reads, yielding one entry per CDR3 protein. The table has roughly 520,000 distinct CDR3 sequences, around 22% seen once. This clonotype was seen many times.

This chain links TRBV11-1 with TRBJ2-7, with TRBD1 matching 9 bases. This TCR was sampled from a woman aged 25-40 years with Graves' ophthalmopathy. Material: blood. This chain's CDR3 is CASSPGPGQGTLHEQYF. For the CDR3, the DNA is TGTGCCAGCAGCCCCGGACCGGGACAGGGTACGCTACACGAGCAGTACTTC.